The 21 T cell receptor beta chains below come from one sample, sequenced in a study of beta chain features in type 1 diabetes. Expressed TCRB transcripts were sequenced because the entire RNA isolate underwent reverse transcription. Data came from immunoSEQ multiplex PCR; TCRdb stores just in-frame clones and leaves some out. The sample shows some 900,000 clones, roughly 16% of them seen only once. Specimen: naive CD4+ T cells from blood. Receptors originate from a woman aged 18 to 35 in good health.

Only a few counts were recorded for this clone. The rearrangement links TRBV4-3 to TRBJ1-1; D is ambiguous. Germline V gene sequence: CDR1 LGHNA, CDR2 YSLEER. Trimming took off 2 bases at V and 0 bases at J, with 7 bases between the two ends. The length of the CDR3 is 14 residues. The CDR3 DNA follows: TGCGCCAGCAGCCAACGTAAGTTGAACACTGAAGCTTTCTTT. Protein: CASSQRKLNTEAFF.

This clone was counted a few times. The V call is TRBV7-9, the J call TRBJ1-5; 7 bases map to TRBD1. The V gene end was trimmed by 1 base and the J gene end by 3 bases; junction bases not matched to a gene: 3. The CDR3 extends over 15 amino acids. The V gene's germline CDR1 is SEHNR and CDR2 FQNEAQ (reference sequence). CDR3 residues: CASSLGGTVNQPQHF. CDR3 sequence (DNA): TGTGCCAGCAGCTTAGGGGGGACAGTCAATCAGCCCCAGCATTTT.

This clone has only a few counts. The V call is TRBV11-2, the J call TRBJ2-3, with D possibly being TRBD1 (5 bases). The V and J ends lost 2 bases and 5 bases respectively, with 5 bases between them. Germline values: CDR1 SGHAT, CDR2 FQNNGV. The CDR3 spans 12 residues. CDR3 sequence (DNA): TGTGCCAGCAGCTTACAGGGAGATACGCAGTATTTT. Amino acid sequence: CASSLQGDTQYF.

CDR3 coding DNA: TGTGCCAGGGCCGGGACAGGGGCGGTCGGGGAGCTGTTTTTT. Amino acid sequence: CARAGTGAVGELFF. The chain joins TRBV28 to TRBJ2-2, with TRBD1 matching over 10 bases. With V trimmed by 9 bases and J by 7 bases, 8 bases remained unmatched. Germline CDR1 and CDR2: MDHEN and SYDVKM. The CDR3 covers 14 residues.

The chain is built from TRBV4-2 and TRBJ1-5; 7 nucleotides agree with TRBD1. CDR3 length: 15 residues. The germline V gene encodes CDR1 LGHNA and CDR2 YNFKEQ. Losses at the gene ends were 3 bases for V and 7 bases for J; bases not matched to a gene: 9. CDR3 in DNA: TGTGCCAGCAGCCAGGCAAGACAGGGAGGGCAGCCCCAGCATTTT. Translating it yields CASSQARQGGQPQHF.

The chain combines TRBV2 with TRBJ2-1; TRBD2 aligns across 9 bases. The length of the CDR3 is 18 residues. Germline V CDR1 and CDR2: SNHLY, FYNNEI. V dropped 6 bases and J dropped 2; count of bases not matched to a gene: 14. CDR3 loop: CASRRQTSGAGTYNEQFF. As DNA, the CDR3 is TGTGCCAGCAGGCGGCAGACTAGCGGTGCCGGCACCTACAATGAGCAGTTCTTC.

The chain links TRBV4-2 to TRBJ2-1; a weak D match, TRBD1 (5 bases). V was shortened by 0 bases and J by 7 bases, with 13 bases between the two germline ends. The CDR3 loop spans 15 amino acids. Germline CDR1 and CDR2: LGHNA and YNFKEQ. The CDR3: CASSQDLTVWNEQFF. The CDR3, as DNA: TGTGCCAGCAGCCAAGATTTGACAGTTTGGAATGAGCAGTTCTTC.

The table lists this clone with a few counts. This chain connects TRBV18 to TRBJ1-5; D is undetermined. The CDR3 contains 15 residues. Between the trimmed V and J ends, which lost 2 bases and 0 bases, there was a span of 8 bases. Germline assignment: CDR1 KGHSH and CDR2 LQKENI. The CDR3 DNA reads as TGTGCCAGCTCACCAGGGTCAGCTAGCAATCAGCCCCAGCATTTT. Protein: CASSPGSASNQPQHF.

This clone came up a few times. The CDR3 is CASSTTPANEQFF. The DNA of the CDR3 is TGTGCCAGCAGCACGACACCCGCAAACGAGCAGTTCTTC. The V and J genes are TRBV4-2 and TRBJ2-1; D remains unclear. From germline, CDR1 is LGHNA and CDR2 YNFKEQ. The CDR3 is 13 amino acids. V gave up 5 bases and J gave up 10 bases, with 15 bases separating them.

The V call is TRBV28, the J call TRBJ1-5; D possibly corresponds to TRBD1 (5 bases). From germline, CDR1 is MDHEN and CDR2 SYDVKM. The CDR3 totals 14 residues. Trimming removed 1 base at V and 4 bases at J, with 8 bases between. The CDR3 sequence is CASSLLWGNQPQHF. CDR3 in DNA: TGTGCCAGCAGTTTATTGTGGGGGAATCAGCCCCAGCATTTT.

The chain is built from TRBV5-6 and TRBJ2-2; the D is unclear. There are 15 residues in the CDR3. V was trimmed by 2 bases and J by 6 bases, leaving 14 bases between them. CDR1 and CDR2 (germline): SGHDT, YYEEEE. The CDR3 region is CASSFRAIAAGELFF. The CDR3 region has the DNA TGTGCCAGCAGCTTTCGAGCGATTGCGGCCGGGGAGCTGTTTTTT.

This chain connects TRBV4-2 to TRBJ2-3; 11 bases are a match to TRBD2. The CDR3 has 16 residues. With 0 bases clipped from V and 5 bases from J, the junction kept 4 bases outside the gene matches. Germline CDR1 reads LGHNA; CDR2 reads YNFKEQ. The CDR3 DNA reads as TGTGCCAGCAGCCAAGATATAGCGGGAGGGCAAGATACGCAGTATTTT. Translation: CASSQDIAGGQDTQYF.

The sample holds many counts of this clone. The chain combines TRBV10-3 with TRBJ1-2, with D possibly being TRBD1 (6 bases). V was clipped by 5 bases and J by 7 bases, with 17 bases between them. The V gene's germline CDR1 is ENHRY and CDR2 SYGVKD. The CDR3 extends over 14 amino acids. The CDR3 sequence: CAISTSTGSAGYTF. DNA of the CDR3: TGTGCCATCAGTACCTCTACAGGGTCAGCTGGCTACACCTTC.

This clone has just a few counts. The genes are TRBV9 and TRBJ2-3, with a weak D call TRBD2 (5 bases). The V gene lost 3 bases and the J gene lost 1 base, with 15 bases spanning the gap. Germline CDR1 reads SGDLS; CDR2 reads YYNGEE. There are 16 residues in the CDR3. CDR3 sequence reads: CASSALANVGTDTQYF. As DNA, the CDR3 is TGTGCCAGCAGCGCCTTAGCGAATGTTGGCACAGATACGCAGTATTTT.

This clone occurred a few times. CDR3 bases: TGCGCCAGCAGCTTGGAAACATTACGGAACACTGAAGCTTTCTTT. It translates to CASSLETLRNTEAFF. The chain joins TRBV5-1 to TRBJ1-1, with D unresolved. Trimming stripped 0 bases from V and 1 base from J, with 10 bases between. The CDR3 runs to 15 residues. Germline CDR1 and CDR2: SGHRS and YFSETQ.

This clone was recorded a few times. The chain carries TRBV4-3 and TRBJ2-2, with D maybe TRBD1 (6 bases). The CDR3 covers 17 residues. Germline V gene data show CDR1 as LGHNA and CDR2 as YSLEER. V dropped 0 bases and J dropped 1 base, with 12 bases sitting between them. CDR3: CASSQERAGVNTGELFF. The CDR3 DNA reads TGCGCCAGCAGCCAAGAAAGGGCAGGGGTGAACACCGGGGAGCTGTTTTTT.

The table lists this clone with a few counts. J is TRBJ2-3 and V is TRBV11-2; D is perhaps TRBD1 (5 bases). Germline V CDR1 and CDR2: SGHAT, FQNNGV. CDR3 length: 14 amino acids. Trimming removed 8 bases from V and 2 bases from J, with 14 bases in between. The CDR3 loop is CASVLTASTDTQYF. In nucleotides, the CDR3 is TGTGCCAGCGTGCTGACAGCATCCACAGATACGCAGTATTTT. Full variable domain (remainder filled in from reference TRBV11-2 and TRBJ2-3): EAGVAQSPRYKIIEKRQSVAFWCNPISGHATLYWYQQILGQGPKLLIQFQNNGVVDDSQLPKDRFSAERLKGVDSTLKIQPAKLEDSAVYLCASVLTASTDTQYFGPGTRLTVL.

This chain links TRBV20-1 with TRBJ2-7; no definite D call. Germline loops: CDR1 DFQATT, CDR2 SNEGSKA (reference sequence). The length of the CDR3 is 11 residues. In DNA, the CDR3 is TGCAGCGGATACGCGGCCTACGAGCAGTACTTC. This codes for CSGYAAYEQYF.

This clone was seen more than once but under ten times. This rearrangement joins TRBV20-1 to TRBJ2-1, with D uncertain. This CDR3 comprises 11 residues. V was shortened by 6 bases and J by 15 bases, with 18 bases between the two germline ends. Germline V lookup: CDR1 DFQATT, CDR2 SNEGSKA (reference sequence). CDR3 sequence reads: CSAYTSSGGFF. CDR3 coding DNA: TGCAGTGCATACACCTCGAGTGGTGGGTTCTTC.

The chain joins TRBV11-2 to TRBJ2-1; TRBD2 matches 7 bases. The CDR3 runs 16 residues. Unmatched junction bases numbered 11, after V lost 5 bases and J lost 4 bases. Germline V gives CDR1 SGHAT, CDR2 FQNNGV. CDR3 sequence: CASSPTWDYKYNEQFF. CDR3 bases: TGTGCCAGCAGCCCTACGTGGGACTATAAATACAATGAGCAGTTCTTC.

V usage is TRBV11-2 and J usage is TRBJ2-3; D gene ambiguous. Deletions cut 6 bases from V and 8 bases from J, with 6 bases between. This CDR3 has 10 residues. In germline, CDR1 is SGHAT, CDR2 FQNNGV. Here the CDR3 reads CASSHVTQYF. CDR3 DNA: TGTGCCAGCAGTCATGTTACGCAGTATTTT.